This T cell receptor beta chain was obtained from a study of radiation and T cells in renal cell carcinoma. Indicated time point: blood 4 weeks post-SBRT, at nephrectomy. As for treatment: 15 Gy SBRT to primary tumor, nephrectomy 4 weeks later. Radiation-treated patients gave blood at baseline, week 2 and week 4. The repertoire was sequenced with immunoSEQ multiplex PCR; TCRdb's copy has only in-frame clones and lacks some. The sample includes more than 60,000 clones, approximately 87% of them seen just once. V shed 4 bases and J 1 base; nucleotides not matched to a gene: 7. The CDR3 is made up of 15 amino acids. CDR1 SGHDT and CDR2 YYEEEE come from the germline V gene.

The origin of this receptor is a woman aged 60-70 years with renal cell carcinoma. This chain joins TRBV5-6 and TRBJ1-2; 7 bases match TRBD1. Here the sequenced sample was blood, taken from a patient whose treatment included radiotherapy and nephrectomy. CDR3 bases: TGTGCCAGCAGCCTGGCGGACAGGAGTAACTATGGCTACACCTTC. It is translated as CASSLADRSNYGYTF.